Listed below are T cell receptor beta chains from one sample, sequenced in a study of STAT3 mutations in large granular lymphocyte leukemia. Clones were sequenced by immunoSEQ multiplex PCR, and TCRdb holds only the in-frame ones, with some missing. The data contain about 39,000 clones, about three quarters of them singletons. Material: PBMCs. The receptor source for this set is a human donor with T large granular lymphocyte leukemia. Some clones in this sample may be carry-over from other donors' samples. Both conserved end residues are part of each CDR3. A D gene is named only where the DNA matches it firmly. Clone size is stated in some rows and not others, as once, few, many or a class when expanded.

j_gene	v_gene	d_gene	abundance	len	CDR3aa	CDR3nt
TRBJ2-2	TRBV4-2	NA	few	16	CASSQPSGVSDGELFF	TGTGCCAGCAGCCAACCATCGGGGGTGTCGGACGGGGAGCTGTTTTTT
TRBJ2-7	TRBV27	TRBD1	NA	15	CASSWTGAVSYEQYF	TGTGCCAGCAGTTGGACAGGGGCGGTTTCCTACGAGCAGTACTTC
TRBJ2-1	TRBV28	TRBD2	NA	11	CASSLGGEQFF	TGTGCCAGCAGTTTGGGGGGGGAGCAGTTCTTC
TRBJ1-4	TRBV18	NA	NA	12	CASSHPGRKLFF	TGTGCCAGCTCACACCCAGGGCGAAAACTGTTTTTT
TRBJ2-2	TRBV7-2	NA	NA	12	CASRTGTGELFF	TGTGCCAGCAGAACAGGCACCGGGGAGCTGTTTTTT
TRBJ1-2	TRBV5-1	TRBD1	NA	14	CASRVEQGATDYTF	TGCGCCAGCAGAGTCGAACAGGGGGCGACGGACTACACCTTC
TRBJ1-6	TRBV11-2	NA	NA	13	CASQGLPNSPLHF	TGTGCCAGCCAAGGGCTTCCAAATTCACCCCTCCACTTT
TRBJ1-2	TRBV29-1	TRBD1	few	12	CSVATGVSGYTF	TGCAGCGTGGCCACAGGGGTGAGTGGCTACACCTTC
TRBJ2-1	TRBV5-1	TRBD2	NA	16	CASSLVSGGQYNEQFF	TGCGCCAGCAGCTTGGTTAGCGGGGGCCAATACAATGAGCAGTTCTTC
TRBJ2-5	TRBV5-1	NA	NA	16	CASSFTGQQYQETQYF	TGCGCCAGCAGCTTTACGGGACAACAGTACCAAGAGACCCAGTACTTC
TRBJ1-2	TRBV6-6	TRBD1	NA	14	CASSSRDRGDGYTF	TGTGCCAGCAGTTCCCGGGACAGGGGTGATGGCTACACCTTC
TRBJ1-2	TRBV6-5	NA	NA	13	CASSPGADYGYTF	TGTGCCAGCAGCCCCGGGGCAGACTATGGCTACACCTTC
TRBJ1-4	TRBV28	TRBD1	NA	15	CASSSSSSGGEKLFF	TGTGCCAGCAGTTCATCATCCTCAGGGGGTGAAAAACTGTTTTTT
TRBJ1-2	TRBV7-2	NA	NA	13	CASSLGFNYGYTF	TGTGCCAGCAGCTTAGGGTTTAACTATGGCTACACCTTC
TRBJ1-5	TRBV14	NA	NA	13	CASSQGSNQPQHF	TGTGCCAGCAGCCAAGGAAGCAATCAGCCCCAGCATTTT
TRBJ1-6	TRBV2	NA	NA	13	CASSLRSNSPLHF	TGTGCCAGCAGTCTTCGTTCTAATTCACCCCTCCACTTT
TRBJ2-1	TRBV4-3	TRBD2	once	15	CASSQVGGGVNEQFF	TGCGCCAGCAGCCAAGTGGGCGGGGGTGTTAATGAGCAGTTCTTC
TRBJ1-6	TRBV5-6	TRBD1	NA	15	CASSLRTGGFFPLHF	TGTGCCAGCAGCTTGAGGACAGGGGGCTTTTTTCCCCTCCACTTT
TRBJ1-2	TRBV4-1	NA	once	16	CASSPGRGEERYGYTF	TGCGCCAGCAGCCCAGGTAGGGGCGAGGAGAGATATGGCTACACCTTC
TRBJ2-3	TRBV5-1	TRBD2	NA	16	CASSPGSSGGLNTQYF	TGCGCCAGCAGCCCGGGGTCTAGCGGGGGCTTAAATACGCAGTATTTT
TRBJ1-5	TRBV19	NA	NA	16	CASSPTRQPSNQPQHF	TGTGCCAGTAGTCCCACCCGACAGCCTAGCAATCAGCCCCAGCATTTT
TRBJ2-2	TRBV2	NA	NA	13	CASNWANTGELFF	TGTGCCAGCAATTGGGCGAACACCGGGGAGCTGTTTTTT
TRBJ2-5	TRBV7-9	NA	NA	12	CASSPGQETQYF	TGTGCCAGCAGCCCAGGGCAAGAGACCCAGTACTTC
TRBJ1-2	TRBV7-2	TRBD1	NA	15	CASREGQGVNYGYTF	TGTGCCAGCAGGGAAGGACAGGGGGTTAACTATGGCTACACCTTC
TRBJ2-7	TRBV27	TRBD1	NA	14	CASSPGQGLRGQYF	TGTGCCAGCAGTCCGGGACAGGGGCTAAGAGGGCAGTACTTC
TRBJ1-5	TRBV7-2	NA	few	15	CASSSQGYSNQPQHF	TGTGCCAGCAGCTCGCAGGGATATAGCAATCAGCCCCAGCATTTT
TRBJ2-3	TRBV2	TRBD1	NA	14	CASSATTGVDTQYF	TGTGCCAGCAGTGCTACGACAGGGGTAGATACGCAGTATTTT
TRBJ2-3	TRBV11-2	NA	NA	16	CASSLGARVSTDTQYF	TGTGCCAGCAGCTTAGGGGCCCGCGTTAGCACAGATACGCAGTATTTT
TRBJ2-7	TRBV28	TRBD1	NA	14	CASSPGTGDYEQYF	TGTGCCAGCAGTCCCGGGACAGGGGACTACGAGCAGTACTTC
TRBJ1-5	TRBV6-6	TRBD1	NA	16	CASNHLRTGGNQPQHF	TGTGCCAGCAACCACCTGAGGACAGGTGGCAATCAGCCCCAGCATTTT
TRBJ2-1	TRBV27	NA	once	14	CASSVGRRGNEQFF	TGTGCCAGCAGTGTCGGGCGACGGGGCAATGAGCAGTTCTTC
TRBJ2-3	TRBV11-2	TRBD2	NA	16	CASSRGPGGSTDTQYF	TGTGCCAGCAGCCGCGGGCCGGGGGGGTCCACAGATACGCAGTATTTT
TRBJ1-6	TRBV19	TRBD1	NA	15	CASSRNQGDHSPLHF	TGTGCCAGTAGTAGAAATCAGGGGGACCATTCACCCCTCCACTTT
TRBJ2-6	TRBV4-1	NA	NA	18	CASSQVNSPDSGANVLTF	TGCGCCAGCAGCCAAGTCAACTCCCCGGACTCTGGGGCCAACGTCCTGACTTTC
TRBJ2-5	TRBV28	NA	few	13	CATTGGGVETQYF	TGTGCCACTACTGGAGGGGGCGTTGAGACCCAGTACTTC
TRBJ1-2	TRBV4-3	NA	NA	14	CASSQGTANYGYTF	TGCGCCAGCAGCCAAGGGACGGCGAACTATGGCTACACCTTC
TRBJ1-3	TRBV15	NA	NA	16	CATSRGTLSSGNTIYF	TGTGCCACCAGCAGGGGAACGTTGAGCTCTGGAAACACCATATATTTT
TRBJ1-2	TRBV5-8	TRBD1	NA	15	CASSLGTGGIYGYTF	TGTGCCAGCAGCTTGGGGACAGGGGGCATCTATGGCTACACCTTC
TRBJ1-1	TRBV7-9	NA	NA	10	CASSGAEAFF	TGTGCCAGCAGTGGAGCTGAAGCTTTCTTT
TRBJ2-3	TRBV28	NA	once	15	CASSLGGESTDTQYF	TGTGCCAGCAGTTTAGGCGGGGAAAGCACAGATACGCAGTATTTT
TRBJ2-6	TRBV21-1	NA	NA	15	CASSKGGPGANVLTF	TGTGCCAGCAGCAAGGGGGGGCCTGGGGCCAACGTCCTGACTTTC
TRBJ2-2	TRBV4-3	TRBD2	NA	16	CASSQEPSGVTGELFF	TGCGCCAGCAGCCAAGAGCCTAGCGGGGTCACCGGGGAGCTGTTTTTT
TRBJ2-1	TRBV4-1	NA	NA	16	CASSQAGGGPRDEQFF	TGCGCCAGCAGCCAAGCTGGCGGGGGCCCCCGGGATGAGCAGTTCTTC
TRBJ2-1	TRBV28	TRBD2	NA	15	CASSLSLAGLSEQFF	TGTGCCAGCAGTTTATCACTAGCGGGACTTAGTGAGCAGTTCTTC
TRBJ2-1	TRBV19	NA	few	14	CASSEAGFYNEQFF	TGTGCCAGTAGTGAGGCAGGTTTCTACAATGAGCAGTTCTTC
TRBJ1-1	TRBV28	NA	NA	13	CASRRTGNTEAFF	TGTGCCAGCAGGAGAACTGGGAACACTGAAGCTTTCTTT
TRBJ2-3	TRBV6-5	TRBD2	few	15	CASSHSGGATDTQYF	TGTGCCAGCAGCCATAGCGGGGGGGCGACAGATACGCAGTATTTT
TRBJ2-7	TRBV7-9	NA	NA	14	CASSSRDISYEQYF	TGTGCCAGCAGCTCGCGGGACATCTCCTACGAGCAGTACTTC
TRBJ1-5	TRBV6-1	TRBD1	once	15	CASTGQGGNNQPQHF	TGTGCCAGCACTGGACAGGGGGGGAACAATCAGCCCCAGCATTTT
TRBJ1-1	TRBV6-5	NA	NA	14	CASSLTSVNTEAFF	TGTGCCAGCTCCCTCACGAGTGTGAACACTGAAGCTTTCTTT